The following is a T cell receptor beta chain sequence with its context. These data come from a study of blood T cell repertoires in COVID-19. Background on the study: Samples came from the United States, Italy and Spain, spanning acute and convalescent COVID-19. T cells, B-cell-depleted T cells, or PBMCs provided the cDNA or gDNA that served as material.

V gave up 1 base and J gave up 1 base, with 13 bases separating them. This CDR3 contains 16 residues. Germline V gives CDR1 MGHRA, CDR2 YSYEKL. In the source study's methods: Estimates of nucleated cell counts were drawn from the amplification of reference gene primers. Sequencing was performed with immunoSEQ multiplex PCR; in TCRdb, only in-frame clones are kept and a portion is missing. The D gene and trimming were derived from the DNA, and the V and J assignments and clone size from that table. The repertoire holds 55,000 to 70,000 clones, with 78% as singletons. Sequencing used peripheral blood. This TCR derives from a human donor in a cohort sampled during active COVID-19. The V gene is TRBV4-1, the J gene TRBJ2-5; D not resolved. CDR3 sequence: CASSQGQAPTQETQYF. CDR3 nucleotide sequence: TGCGCCAGCAGCCAAGGGCAGGCGCCTACCCAAGAGACCCAGTACTTC.